The clone carrying this T cell receptor beta chain showed up just a few times. Its specificity is not known. These data are taken from a study of metastatic and nonmetastatic thyroid tumors. The wider study: The authors compared repertoires across blood and tumor or nodule tissue from malignant and benign thyroid patients.

Study-level results: For both blood and tumor, malignant thyroid tumors reportedly showed significantly higher TCR beta diversity than benign nodules did.

TCRdb reprocessed the PCR reads using MiXCR. The sample holds about 27,000 clones, about 13% seen once. Thyroid surgery had not been preceded by any treatment in any patient. Germline V gives CDR1 MNHEY, CDR2 SVGAGI. CDR3 length: 15 residues. V lost 4 bases, J lost 1 base, and 14 bases lay in between. This TCR was sampled from a female donor with papillary thyroid cancer or a benign thyroid nodule (not recorded which). Some clones in this sample may be carry-over from other donors' samples. Sequenced input: blood. The chain has TRBV6-5 and TRBJ2-7; maybe TRBD1 (6 bases). CDR3 loop: CASSSGVLQSYEQYF. CDR3 bases: TGTGCCAGCAGTTCAGGGGTTCTGCAATCCTACGAGCAGTACTTC.